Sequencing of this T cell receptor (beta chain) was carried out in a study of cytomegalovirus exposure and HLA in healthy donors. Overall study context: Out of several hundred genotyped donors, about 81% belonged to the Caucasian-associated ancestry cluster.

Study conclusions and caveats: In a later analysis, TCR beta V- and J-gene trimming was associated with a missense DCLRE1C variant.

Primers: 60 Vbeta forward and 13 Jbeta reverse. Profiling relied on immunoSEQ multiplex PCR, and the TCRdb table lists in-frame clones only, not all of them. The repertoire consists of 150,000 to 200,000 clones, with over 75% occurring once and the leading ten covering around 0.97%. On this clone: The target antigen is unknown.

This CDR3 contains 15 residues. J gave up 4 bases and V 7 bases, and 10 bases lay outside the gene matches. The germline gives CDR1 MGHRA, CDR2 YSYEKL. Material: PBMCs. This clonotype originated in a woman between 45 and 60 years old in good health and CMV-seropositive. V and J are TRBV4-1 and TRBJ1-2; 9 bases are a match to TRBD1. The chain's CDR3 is CASTIKQGAGYGYTF. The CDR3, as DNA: TGCGCCAGCACAATAAAACAGGGGGCCGGCTATGGCTACACCTTC.